Listed here are 31 T cell receptor beta chains from one sample, sequenced in a study of T cell responses to AZD1222 COVID-19 vaccine. The repertoire was sequenced with immunoSEQ multiplex PCR; TCRdb's copy has only in-frame clones and lacks some. This sample carries fewer than 85,000 clones, roughly 87% of them seen once, and the ten largest clones take more than 15%. The sequencing here drew on peripheral blood, taken 28 days after the second AZD1222 dose. These TCRs come from an adult who received the AZD1222 COVID-19 vaccine.

J is TRBJ2-3 and V is TRBV7-8, with TRBD1 as a possible D gene (5 bases). The germline V and J ends were trimmed by 4 bases and 4 bases, with 15 bases remaining between them. The length of the CDR3 is 15 residues. Germline V gene lookup returns CDR1 SGHVS and CDR2 FQNEAQ. The CDR3 loop reads CASSSDSGVSDTQYF. The CDR3 DNA is TGTGCCAGCAGCTCCGACAGTGGGGTGTCAGATACGCAGTATTTT. Variable domain in full (rest from reference TRBV7-8 and TRBJ2-3): GAGVSQSPRYKVAKRGQDVALRCDPISGHVSLFWYQQALGQGPEFLTYFQNEAQLDKSGLPSDRFFAERPEGSVSTLKIQRTQQEDSAVYLCASSSDSGVSDTQYFGPGTRLTVL.

The V and J genes are TRBV7-2 and TRBJ2-7; 7 bases are shared with TRBD1. With 5 bases clipped from V and 0 bases from J, the junction kept 4 bases outside the gene matches. CDR3 size: 14 residues. Germline loops: CDR1 SGHTA, CDR2 FQGNSA. CDR3 nucleotide sequence: TGTGCCAGCAGCCCGGACAGGAACTCCTACGAGCAGTACTTC. This codes for CASSPDRNSYEQYF.

The chain employs TRBV2 and TRBJ2-7; D might be TRBD1 (6 bases). Trimming took off 5 bases at V and 3 bases at J, with 8 bases between the two ends. The CDR3 totals 12 residues. Germline lookup yields CDR1 SNHLY and CDR2 FYNNEI. CDR3 amino acids: CASSKDSYEQYF. DNA for the CDR3: TGTGCCAGCAGTAAGGACAGCTACGAGCAGTACTTC. The whole variable domain, remainder taken from reference TRBV2 and TRBJ2-7, is EPEVTQTPSHQVTQMGQEVILRCVPISNHLYFYWYRQILGQKVEFLVSFYNNEISEKSEIFDDQFSVERPDGSNFTLKIRSTKLEDSAMYFCASSKDSYEQYFGPGTRLTVT.

This sequence joins TRBV2 and TRBJ2-1; the D gene is possibly TRBD1 (7 bases). Trimming shortened V by 6 bases and J by 8 bases, and 17 bases separated the two germline ends. The CDR3 length is 14 residues. In germline, CDR1 is SNHLY, CDR2 FYNNEI. The CDR3 loop reads CASRAGTRGDEQFF. In DNA, the CDR3 is TGTGCCAGCAGAGCCGGGACCAGGGGGGATGAGCAGTTCTTC.

V gene TRBV30 combines with J gene TRBJ1-3; D is uncertain. The V gene's germline CDR1 is GTSNPN and CDR2 SVGIG (reference sequence). V lost 4 bases and J lost 4, with 8 bases in between. The CDR3 is made up of 12 amino acids. The CDR3 spells CAWITVGNTIYF. CDR3 DNA: TGTGCCTGGATCACGGTGGGAAACACCATATATTTT.

The chain links TRBV19 to TRBJ2-2, with a weak D call TRBD1 (6 bases). V was shortened by 5 bases and J by 7 bases, with 14 bases between the two germline ends. Germline V gene lookup returns CDR1 LNHDA and CDR2 SQIVND (reference sequence). CDR3 length equals 14 residues. CDR3 bases: TGTGCCAGTAGTTTAATTCAGGGGATCGGGGAGCTGTTTTTT. As protein: CASSLIQGIGELFF.

The chain uses TRBV12-5 and TRBJ1-1; D is ambiguous. Trimming pared 6 bases from V and 4 bases from J, leaving 15 bases between. Looked up from germline, CDR1 is LGHNT and CDR2 is FRNRAP. This CDR3 comprises 14 residues. CDR3 DNA sequence: TGTGCTAGTGGCCCCGGGTCCTTGCGCACTGAAGCTTTCTTT. This codes for CASGPGSLRTEAFF.

V gene TRBV21-1 combines with J gene TRBJ1-2; TRBD1 is the table's D call, not checked against the DNA. TRBV21-1 is shown as a pseudogene. The CDR3 has 17 residues. In nucleotides, the CDR3 is TGTGCCAGCAGCAACCAGCTCAGGGGTACCACTAACTATGGCTACACCTTC. It is translated as CASSNQLRGTTNYGYTF.

The rearrangement links TRBV4-1 to TRBJ1-1; D is uncertain. This CDR3 has 14 amino acids. The germline V gene has CDR1 MGHRA and CDR2 YSYEKL. The V gene lost 1 base and the J gene lost 0 bases, with 6 bases spanning the gap. This CDR3 reads CASSQGHMNTEAFF. CDR3 in DNA: TGCGCCAGCAGCCAAGGCCACATGAACACTGAAGCTTTCTTT.

For the CDR3, the DNA is TGCGCCAGCAGCCAAGGCGGGGGACAGTACGAAAAACTGTTTTTT. Its translation: CASSQGGGQYEKLFF. V usage is TRBV4-3 and J usage is TRBJ1-4; 7 nucleotides agree with TRBD1. Germline assignment: CDR1 LGHNA and CDR2 YSLEER. The junction had 7 bases not matched to a gene; V was cut back by 1 base and J by 8 bases. The CDR3 loop spans 15 amino acids.

The genes are TRBV2 and TRBJ1-6, with TRBD1 as a possible D gene (5 bases). Looked up from germline, CDR1 is SNHLY and CDR2 is FYNNEI. The length of the CDR3 is 14 residues. V was cut by 2 bases and J by 7 bases, with 9 bases left in between. The CDR3 nucleotides are TGTGCCAGCAGTGAAAGTGGGGGAAATTCACCCCTCCACTTT. It translates to CASSESGGNSPLHF.

The chain links TRBV5-4 to TRBJ1-2, with 11 bases that match TRBD1. The CDR3 has 13 residues. The V segment lost 4 bases and the J segment 7 bases; nucleotides outside the gene matches: 3. The germline V gene has CDR1 SGHNT and CDR2 YYREEE (reference sequence). CDR3 DNA: TGTGCCAGCAGCCCGGACAGGGGGCCTGGCTACACCTTC. Translation gives CASSPDRGPGYTF.

V usage is TRBV5-1 and J usage is TRBJ2-5; 7 bases agree with TRBD2. Germline V gene lookup returns CDR1 SGHRS and CDR2 YFSETQ. V was pared by 7 bases and J by 5 bases, with 8 bases of the junction left unmatched. CDR3 length equals 13 residues. The CDR3: CASGGDGVETQYF. The CDR3, as DNA: TGCGCCAGCGGGGGGGACGGAGTGGAGACCCAGTACTTC.

This clone was counted between two and nine times. The chain is built from TRBV6-1 and TRBJ1-1, with D perhaps matching TRBD1 (5 bases). Germline-derived CDR1 and CDR2 are MNHNS and SASEGT. V was pared by 2 bases and J by 6 bases, with 13 bases between. The CDR3 spans 14 residues. This CDR3 is CASSELEGRPEAFF. The CDR3 DNA sequence: TGTGCCAGCAGTGAACTGGAGGGGAGGCCTGAAGCTTTCTTT.

This chain connects TRBV27 to TRBJ2-5; D is tentatively TRBD1 or TRBD2 (5 bases each). Trimming removed 0 bases at V and 5 bases at J, with 16 bases between. Germline V gene lookup returns CDR1 MNHEY and CDR2 SMNVEV (reference sequence). This CDR3 spans 16 amino acids. The CDR3 protein is CASSLSMRGFDETQYF. CDR3 DNA: TGTGCCAGCAGTTTATCGATGAGGGGTTTCGATGAGACCCAGTACTTC.

The chain couples TRBV20-1 to TRBJ2-3, with no clear D. Germline V gives CDR1 DFQATT, CDR2 SNEGSKA (reference sequence). Trimming removed 4 bases at V and 3 bases at J, with 5 bases between. The CDR3 is 11 amino acids. The CDR3 protein is CSAMRTDTQYF. CDR3 sequence (DNA): TGCAGTGCTATGAGGACAGATACGCAGTATTTT.

The CDR3 bases are TGTGCCAGCAGCTTGGTAGGGGGATCCCAAGAGACCCAGTACTTC. It is translated as CASSLVGGSQETQYF. The chain recombines TRBV7-2 with TRBJ2-5; a possible D gene is TRBD1 (6 bases). The V and J ends lost 3 bases and 1 base respectively, with 12 bases between them. CDR1 and CDR2 (germline): SGHTA, FQGNSA. The CDR3 is made up of 15 amino acids.

This clone was seen only a few times. The V gene is TRBV10-3, the J gene TRBJ1-2; D not certain. V gave up 0 bases and J gave up 5 bases, with 16 bases separating them. The CDR3 consists of 16 residues. Germline V gives CDR1 ENHRY, CDR2 SYGVKD. CDR3 nucleotides: TGTGCCATCAGTGAGTCTCGGGCGGCTCAATCTTATGGCTACACCTTC. Its translation: CAISESRAAQSYGYTF.

V is TRBV7-9 and J is TRBJ2-2, with TRBD2 identical over 8 bases. Germline V gives CDR1 SEHNR, CDR2 FQNEAQ (reference sequence). There are 17 residues in the CDR3. The V and J ends lost 5 bases and 2 bases, in that order; junction bases with no gene match: 10. CDR3 sequence reads: CASSRYAGGLNTGELFF. The CDR3 DNA reads as TGTGCCAGCAGCAGATATGCGGGGGGCTTAAACACCGGGGAGCTGTTTTTT.

A few counts support this clone. This CDR3 is CAWSTSTGTGNTIYF. The CDR3 bases are TGTGCCTGGAGTACTTCGACAGGTACTGGAAACACCATATATTTT. The chain links TRBV30 to TRBJ1-3, with a weak D call TRBD1 (6 bases). V shed 2 bases and J shed 2 bases, with 13 bases lying between them. Germline CDR1 GTSNPN, CDR2 SVGIG (reference sequence). CDR3 size: 15 residues.

This clone was recorded only once. The V and J genes are TRBV12-3 or TRBV12-4 and TRBJ1-5; no reliable D call. The CDR3 is made up of 12 amino acids. Deletions cut 2 bases from V and 4 bases from J, with 3 bases between. The CDR3 bases are TGTGCCAGCAGTTTATGGAATCAGCCCCAGCATTTT. It is translated as CASSLWNQPQHF.

The chain recombines TRBV5-5 with TRBJ1-2; TRBD1 aligns across 7 bases. The V gene's germline CDR1 is SGHKS and CDR2 YYEKEE (reference sequence). V shed 4 bases and J 3 bases; nucleotides not matched to a gene: 6. The CDR3 is 14 residues long. Here the CDR3 reads CASSPITGDYGYTF. DNA of the CDR3: TGTGCCAGCAGCCCTATAACAGGGGACTATGGCTACACCTTC.

V and J are TRBV11-2 and TRBJ2-7; 7 bases map to TRBD2. Germline CDR1 reads SGHAT; CDR2 reads FQNNGV. The junction had 7 bases not matched to a gene; V was cut back by 8 bases and J by 6 bases. CDR3 length: 12 residues. The chain's CDR3 is CASGQGGSEQYF. Here the CDR3 DNA reads TGTGCCAGCGGCCAGGGCGGGAGCGAGCAGTACTTC.

The chain uses TRBV24-1 and TRBJ1-4; D ambiguous. CDR3 length: 17 amino acids. Per germline, CDR1 KGHDR and CDR2 SFDVKD. Trimming pared 0 bases from V and 0 bases from J, leaving 10 bases between. The DNA of the CDR3 is TGTGCCACCAGTGATTTGGGCTCCGACCCAACTAATGAAAAACTGTTTTTT. It yields the protein CATSDLGSDPTNEKLFF.

The chain couples TRBV12-3 or TRBV12-4 to TRBJ2-7, with D possibly called TRBD1 or TRBD2 (5 bases each). Trimming removed 4 bases at V and 10 bases at J, with 11 bases between. The CDR3 loop spans 11 amino acids. This chain's CDR3 is CASSSSGPQYF. The CDR3 DNA follows: TGTGCCAGCAGTTCGTCGGGACCCCAGTACTTC.

This rearrangement joins TRBV2 to TRBJ2-3, with 13 bases that match TRBD2. This CDR3 has 16 amino acids. With 4 bases clipped from V and 1 base from J, the junction kept 2 bases outside the gene matches. Looked up from germline, CDR1 is SNHLY and CDR2 is FYNNEI. Here the CDR3 reads CASSAGTSGGTDTQYF. In DNA, the CDR3 is TGTGCCAGCAGTGCTGGGACTAGCGGGGGCACAGATACGCAGTATTTT.

The genes are TRBV2 and TRBJ1-2; possible D gene TRBD1, 5 bases. The V end was cut by 4 bases, the J end by 2 bases, with 8 bases between. The CDR3 covers 13 residues. The V gene's germline CDR1 is SNHLY and CDR2 FYNNEI. The CDR3 loop reads CASSADKNYGYTF. CDR3 DNA: TGTGCCAGCAGTGCGGACAAGAACTATGGCTACACCTTC.

The J gene is TRBJ1-3, the V gene TRBV5-6, with no clear D. V dropped 4 bases and J dropped 0 bases, with 11 bases sitting between them. The CDR3 runs to 15 residues. Germline V gene data show CDR1 as SGHDT and CDR2 as YYEEEE. Here the CDR3 reads CASSPTAVSGNTIYF. The CDR3 nucleotides read TGTGCCAGCAGCCCAACCGCGGTCTCTGGAAACACCATATATTTT. The full variable domain, its missing parts supplied by reference TRBV5-6 and TRBJ1-3, is DAGVTQSPTHLIKTRGQQVTLRCSPKSGHDTVSWYQQALGQGPQFIFQYYEEEERQRGNFPDRFSGHQFPNYSSELNVNALLLGDSALYLCASSPTAVSGNTIYFGEGSWLTVV.

This clone occurred a few times. The rearrangement uses TRBV4-3 and TRBJ1-2; no firm D call. Germline assignment: CDR1 LGHNA and CDR2 YSLEER. V lost 1 base and J 6 bases, leaving 3 bases between the germline ends. The CDR3 contains 11 residues. The CDR3 DNA sequence: TGCGCCAGCAGCCAAGGTCATGGCTACACCTTC. It is translated as CASSQGHGYTF.

The chain links TRBV6-5 to TRBJ1-1; a weak D match, TRBD1 (5 bases). Deletions cut 6 bases from V and 1 base from J, with 12 bases between. CDR3 length equals 14 residues. Germline CDR1 is MNHEY and CDR2 is SVGAGI. The CDR3 protein is CASREERGNTEAFF. The CDR3 DNA is TGTGCCAGCAGGGAGGAGAGGGGGAACACTGAAGCTTTCTTT.

The chain uses TRBV7-2 and TRBJ1-1, with D tentatively TRBD1 (6 bases). Trimming left V 0 bases short and J 7 bases short, with 9 bases between. Germline CDR1 reads SGHTA; CDR2 reads FQGNSA. There are 13 residues in the CDR3. CDR3 sequence reads: CASSLAGGHEAFF. For the CDR3, the DNA is TGTGCCAGCAGCTTAGCGGGGGGCCATGAAGCTTTCTTT.